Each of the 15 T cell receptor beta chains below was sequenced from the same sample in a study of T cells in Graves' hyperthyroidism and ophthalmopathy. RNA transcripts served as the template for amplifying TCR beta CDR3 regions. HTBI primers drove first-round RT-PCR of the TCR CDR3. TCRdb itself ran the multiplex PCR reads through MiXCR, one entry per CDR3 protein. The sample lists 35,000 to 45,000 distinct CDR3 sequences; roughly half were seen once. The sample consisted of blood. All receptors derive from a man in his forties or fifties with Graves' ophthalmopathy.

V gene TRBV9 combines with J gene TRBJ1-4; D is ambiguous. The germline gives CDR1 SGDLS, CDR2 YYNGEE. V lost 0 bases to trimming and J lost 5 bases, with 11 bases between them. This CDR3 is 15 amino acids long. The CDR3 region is CASSVATGSNEKLFF. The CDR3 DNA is TGTGCCAGCAGCGTAGCTACGGGCAGCAATGAAAAACTGTTTTTT.

The CDR3 spells CPPRRPSTDTQYF. Here the CDR3 DNA reads TGTCCCCCCAGGCGGCCCTCCACAGATACGCAGTATTTT. The V call is TRBV7-2, the J call TRBJ2-3; D is unresolved. Germline CDR1 reads SGHTA; CDR2 reads FQGNSA. CDR3 length: 13 residues.

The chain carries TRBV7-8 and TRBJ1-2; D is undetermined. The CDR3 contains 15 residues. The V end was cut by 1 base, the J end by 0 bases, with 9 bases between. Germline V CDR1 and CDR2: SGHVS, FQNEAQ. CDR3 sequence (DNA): TGTGCCAGCAGCTTAGGGCTAGCCGCTAACTATGGCTACACCTTC. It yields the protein CASSLGLAANYGYTF.

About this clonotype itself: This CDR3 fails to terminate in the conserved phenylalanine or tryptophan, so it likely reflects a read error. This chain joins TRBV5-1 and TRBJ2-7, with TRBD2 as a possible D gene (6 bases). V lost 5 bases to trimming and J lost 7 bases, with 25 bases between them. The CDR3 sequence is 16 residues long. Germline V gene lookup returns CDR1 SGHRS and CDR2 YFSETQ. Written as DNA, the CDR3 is TGCGCCAGCAGTTACTACGGACCCCATCTCGCGGGGGAGCAGTACTGC. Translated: CASSYYGPHLAGEQYC.

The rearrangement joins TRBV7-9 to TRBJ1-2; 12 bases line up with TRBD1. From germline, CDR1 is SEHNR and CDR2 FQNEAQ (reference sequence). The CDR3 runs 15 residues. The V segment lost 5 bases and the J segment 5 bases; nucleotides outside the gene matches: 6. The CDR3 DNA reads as TGTGCCAGCAGCGGACCGGGACAGGGGGCTTATGGCTACACCTTC. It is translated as CASSGPGQGAYGYTF.

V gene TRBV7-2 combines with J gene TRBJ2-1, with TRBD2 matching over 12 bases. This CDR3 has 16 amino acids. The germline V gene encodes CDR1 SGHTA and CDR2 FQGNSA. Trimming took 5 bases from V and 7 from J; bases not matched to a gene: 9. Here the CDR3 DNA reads TGTGCCAGCAGCCCTTCTAGCGGGGGGGCTGGGAATGAGCAGTTCTTC. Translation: CASSPSSGGAGNEQFF.

CDR3 residues: CASRSGTSGSTETQYF. DNA of the CDR3: TGTGCCAGCAGGTCCGGGACTAGCGGGAGTACGGAGACCCAGTACTTC. The rearrangement uses TRBV2 and TRBJ2-5, with 14 bases aligning to TRBD2. The CDR3 is 16 amino acids. V lost 6 bases to trimming and J lost 5 bases; unmatched junction nucleotides: 8. The germline CDR1 and CDR2 sequences are SNHLY and FYNNEI. Based on the CDR3 plus reference TRBV2 and TRBJ2-5, the full variable domain is EPEVTQTPSHQVTQMGQEVILRCVPISNHLYFYWYRQILGQKVEFLVSFYNNEISEKSEIFDDQFSVERPDGSNFTLKIRSTKLEDSAMYFCASRSGTSGSTETQYFGPGTRLLVL.

CDR3: CSAGTAGNSPQHF. CDR3 nucleotides: TGCAGTGCTGGCACGGCCGGTAATTCACCCCAGCATTTT. V and J are TRBV20-1 and TRBJ1-5; D is unresolved. Trimming pared 5 bases from V and 10 bases from J, leaving 18 bases between. CDR3 length equals 13 residues. Germline assignment: CDR1 DFQATT and CDR2 SNEGSKA (reference sequence).

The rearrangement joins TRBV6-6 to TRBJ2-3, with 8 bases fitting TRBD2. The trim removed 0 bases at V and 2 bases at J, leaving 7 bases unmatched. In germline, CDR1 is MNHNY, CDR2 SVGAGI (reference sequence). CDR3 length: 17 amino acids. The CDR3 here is CASSYSTAGANTDTQYF. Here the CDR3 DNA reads TGTGCCAGCAGTTACTCCACAGCGGGGGCAAACACAGATACGCAGTATTTT.

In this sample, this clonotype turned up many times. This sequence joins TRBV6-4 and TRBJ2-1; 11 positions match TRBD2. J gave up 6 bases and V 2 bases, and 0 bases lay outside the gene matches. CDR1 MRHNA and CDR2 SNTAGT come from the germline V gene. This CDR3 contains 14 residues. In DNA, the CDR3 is TGTGCCAGCAGTGACGGGACTAGCGGCAATGAGCAGTTCTTC. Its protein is CASSDGTSGNEQFF.

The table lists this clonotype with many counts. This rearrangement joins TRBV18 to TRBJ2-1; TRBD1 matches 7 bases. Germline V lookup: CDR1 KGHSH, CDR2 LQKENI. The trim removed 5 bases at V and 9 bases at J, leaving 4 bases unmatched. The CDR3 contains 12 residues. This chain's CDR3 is CASSETGREQFF. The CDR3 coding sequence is TGTGCCAGCTCAGAGACAGGGCGTGAGCAGTTCTTC.

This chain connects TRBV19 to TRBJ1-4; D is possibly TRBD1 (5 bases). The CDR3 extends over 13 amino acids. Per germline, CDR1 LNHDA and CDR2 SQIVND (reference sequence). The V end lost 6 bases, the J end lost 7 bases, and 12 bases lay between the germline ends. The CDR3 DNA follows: TGTGCCAGTAGGAAGACCGGGGGTGAAAAACTGTTTTTT. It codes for CASRKTGGEKLFF.

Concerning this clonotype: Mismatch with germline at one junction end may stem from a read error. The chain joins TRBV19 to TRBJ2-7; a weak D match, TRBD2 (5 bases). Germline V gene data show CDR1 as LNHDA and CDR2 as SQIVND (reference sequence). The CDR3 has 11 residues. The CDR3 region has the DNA TGTGCGAGTAGTACACAGAGGGAGCAGAACTTC. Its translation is CASSTQREQNF.

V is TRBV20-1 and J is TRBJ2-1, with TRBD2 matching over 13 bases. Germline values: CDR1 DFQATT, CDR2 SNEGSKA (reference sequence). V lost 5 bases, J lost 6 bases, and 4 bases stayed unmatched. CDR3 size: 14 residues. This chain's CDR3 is CSAGGTSGVNEQFF. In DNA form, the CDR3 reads TGCAGTGCTGGAGGGACTAGCGGGGTCAATGAGCAGTTCTTC.

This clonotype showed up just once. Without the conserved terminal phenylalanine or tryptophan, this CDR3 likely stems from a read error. CDR3 nucleotides: TGTGCTAGCAGTATGACAGGGACCTACGAGCAGTACCTC. Amino acid sequence: CASSMTGTYEQYL. The chain has TRBV5-5 and TRBJ2-7; 7 nucleotides align to TRBD1. Germline V gives CDR1 SGHKS, CDR2 YYEKEE (reference sequence). This CDR3 has 13 residues.